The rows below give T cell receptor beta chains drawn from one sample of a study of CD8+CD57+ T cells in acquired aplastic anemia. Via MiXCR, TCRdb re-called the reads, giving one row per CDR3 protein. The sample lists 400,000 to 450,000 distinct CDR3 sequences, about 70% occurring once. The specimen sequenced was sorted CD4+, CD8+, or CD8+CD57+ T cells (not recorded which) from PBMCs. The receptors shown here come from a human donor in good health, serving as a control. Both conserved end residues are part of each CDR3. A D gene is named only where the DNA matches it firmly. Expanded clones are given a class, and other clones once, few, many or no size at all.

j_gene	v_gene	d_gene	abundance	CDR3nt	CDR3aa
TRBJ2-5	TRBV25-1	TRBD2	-	TGTGCCAGCAGTAGGACTAGCGGGACACGCGGGGAGACCCAGTACTTC	CASSRTSGTRGETQYF
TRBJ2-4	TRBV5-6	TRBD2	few	TGTGCCAGCAGCTGGGGACTAGAGAGAGACATTCAGTACTTC	CASSWGLERDIQYF
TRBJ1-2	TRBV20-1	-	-	TGCAGTGCTAGAGGGCCGAGTACTAGTAATGGCTACACCTTC	CSARGPSTSNGYTF
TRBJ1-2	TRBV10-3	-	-	TGTGCTATCAGTGGGCCCGACGGGAACTATGGCTACACCTTC	CAISGPDGNYGYTF
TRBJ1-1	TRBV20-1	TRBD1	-	TGCAGTGCTAGAGGGACAGGGGACACTGAAGCTTCCTTT	CSARGTGDTEASF
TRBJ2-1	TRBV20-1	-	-	TGCAGTGCCCGTGAGTTGATTGGAAATGAGCAGTTCTTC	CSARELIGNEQFF
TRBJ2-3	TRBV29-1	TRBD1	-	TGCAGTGTCGACCAGGGACAGGACCTAGGGGCGCAGTATTTT	CSVDQGQDLGAQYF
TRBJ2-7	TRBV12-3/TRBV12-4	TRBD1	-	TGTGCCAGCAGACCGCGGACAGGGGGTGGGTACGAGCAGTACTTC	CASRPRTGGGYEQYF
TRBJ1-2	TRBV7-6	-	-	TGTGCCAGCAGCTCACCATGGGTGAAGGACTGTGGCTACACCTTC	CASSSPWVKDCGYTF
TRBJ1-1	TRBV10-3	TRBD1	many	TGTGCCAGTAGACAGGGGCCCACTGAAGCTTTCTTT	CASRQGPTEAFF
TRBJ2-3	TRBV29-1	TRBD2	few	TGCAGCGAGGCTCCTAGCGGGAGTTTCACAGATACGCAGTATTTT	CSEAPSGSFTDTQYF
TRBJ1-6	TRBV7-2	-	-	TGTGCCAGCAGCGCACGGACTCTCCTTAGCTCAGATTCACCCCTCCACTTT	CASSARTLLSSDSPLHF
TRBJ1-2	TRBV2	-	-	TGTGCCAGCAGTGTACTTTTTTCTCGCGGCTACACCTTC	CASSVLFSRGYTF
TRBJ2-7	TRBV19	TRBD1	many	TGTGCCAGTAGTTTCGACAGGGGGACCTACGAGCAGTACTTC	CASSFDRGTYEQYF
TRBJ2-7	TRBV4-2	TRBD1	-	TGTGCCAGCAGCCGAAGGGACAGCTCGTACGAGCAGTACTTC	CASSRRDSSYEQYF
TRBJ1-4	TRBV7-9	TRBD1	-	TGTGCCAGCAGTATGACAGGGGTTTATGACGAGCTGTTTTTT	CASSMTGVYDELFF
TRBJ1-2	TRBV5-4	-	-	TGTGCCAGCAACTTCCAAGCGGGGGGGGTACTGAGTCGCTATGGCTACACCTTC	CASNFQAGGVLSRYGYTF
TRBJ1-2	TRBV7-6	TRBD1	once	TGTGCCAGCAGCTTAGAGGGGGCTGAAGCTTTCTTTACATTC	CASSLEGAEAFFTF
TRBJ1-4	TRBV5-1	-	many	TGTGCCAGCAGCTCAGACAGCGGCGGGGAGAAACTGTTTTTT	CASSSDSGGEKLFF
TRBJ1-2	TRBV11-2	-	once	TGTGCCAGCAGCTTACAGAGGGGCAGCTACACCTTC	CASSLQRGSYTF
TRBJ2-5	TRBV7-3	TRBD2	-	TGTGCCAGCAGCTCGACTCTCGCGGGGGTACAAGAGACCCAGTACTTC	CASSSTLAGVQETQYF
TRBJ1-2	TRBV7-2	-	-	TGTGCCAGCTGCTTAGCTGGGAATGGCTTCATTTTC	CASCLAGNGFIF
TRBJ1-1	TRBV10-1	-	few	TGCGCCAGCAGTACTACAGGATGGGTGGGCGGGAACACTGAAGCTTTCTTT	CASSTTGWVGGNTEAFF
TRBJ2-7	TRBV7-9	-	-	TGTGCCAGCAGCCTTGCGGAAAACTATGACTACAACTTCTACTTC	CASSLAENYDYNFYF
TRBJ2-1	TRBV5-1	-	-	TGCGCCAGCACCCCGAGCGCCTCACCCGAGCAGTTCTTC	CASTPSASPEQFF
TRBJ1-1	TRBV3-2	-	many	TGTGCCAGCAGCCAGTACAGGGGCACGATGAACACTGAAGCTTTCTTT	CASSQYRGTMNTEAFF
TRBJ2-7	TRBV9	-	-	TGTGCCAGCAGCTCCGGTGGATCCAAGAGACCCAGTAAGTACTTC	CASSSGGSKRPSKYF
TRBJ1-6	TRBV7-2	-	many	TGTGCCAGCAGCTTGGGACCGTCGAATTCACCCCTCCACTTT	CASSLGPSNSPLHF
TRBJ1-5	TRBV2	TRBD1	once	TGTGCCAGCAGGACTGGACAGGGAGATCAGCCCCAGCATTTT	CASRTGQGDQPQHF
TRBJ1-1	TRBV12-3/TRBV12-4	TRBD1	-	TGTGCCAGCAGCAACAGGGGTCTGAACACTGAAGCTTTCTTT	CASSNRGLNTEAFF
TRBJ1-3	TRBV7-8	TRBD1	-	TGTGCCAGCAGGTTCGTTACAGGGGCGAAATTAAACACCATATATTTT	CASRFVTGAKLNTIYF
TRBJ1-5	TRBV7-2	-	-	TGTGCCAGCAGCGTAGTTCATCAGGGCGCGAAGCCCTACCATTTT	CASSVVHQGAKPYHF
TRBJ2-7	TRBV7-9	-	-	TGTGCCAGCAGCGCCACTGGGCACACTGAAGACGAGTATTACTTC	CASSATGHTEDEYYF
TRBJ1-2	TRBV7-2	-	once	TGTGCCACCAGCAGCGTCCAGGGCAGATACACTGGGTACACCTTC	CATSSVQGRYTGYTF
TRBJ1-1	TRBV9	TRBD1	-	TGTGCCAGAAGACAGGGCGATTTCGTAGCTTACTTT	CARRQGDFVAYF
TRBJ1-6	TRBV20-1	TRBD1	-	TGCAGTGCCCAAGGACAGGGTTATTCACCCCTCCACTTT	CSAQGQGYSPLHF
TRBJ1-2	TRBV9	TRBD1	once	TGTGCCAACAGCCGGACAGGGGCGAGCGGGCGCTACACCTTC	CANSRTGASGRYTF
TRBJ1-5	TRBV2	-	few	TGTGCTATCTTAGGGGAGGGCAATCAGCCCCAGCATTTT	CAILGEGNQPQHF
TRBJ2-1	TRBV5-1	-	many	TGCGCCAGCAGCTTGGGGGTTTCTGGGCCCGGCAGTGAGCAGTTCTTC	CASSLGVSGPGSEQFF
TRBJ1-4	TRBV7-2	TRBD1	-	TGTGCCAGCGGCTTAGACGGGACAGAGATTAATGAAAAACTGTTTTTT	CASGLDGTEINEKLFF
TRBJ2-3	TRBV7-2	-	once	TGTGCCAGCAGCTTAGGCGTGGCAGAGAACACTGAAGCTACGCAGTATTTT	CASSLGVAENTEATQYF
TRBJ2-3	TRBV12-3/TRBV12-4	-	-	TGTGCCAGCAGTTTGGGCGTAGACACGCAGTATTTT	CASSLGVDTQYF
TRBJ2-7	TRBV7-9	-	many	TGTGCCAGCAGCTCTACTAGGGCAGGGGGAGGGGAGCAGTACTTC	CASSSTRAGGGEQYF
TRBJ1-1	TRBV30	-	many	TGTGCCTGGAAGGGGGTCCTGCACACTGAAGCTTTCTTT	CAWKGVLHTEAFF
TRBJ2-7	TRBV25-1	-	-	TGTGCCAGCCGGGTGCCTGGGCAGGGAACCTACGAGCAGTACTTC	CASRVPGQGTYEQYF
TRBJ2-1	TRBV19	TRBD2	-	TGTGCCAGTAGGGGGACTAGCGGGGGGGATGAGCAGTTCTTC	CASRGTSGGDEQFF
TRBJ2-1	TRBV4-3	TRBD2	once	TGCGCCAGCAGCCAAGAGAGCGGGGGGGCCTTCAATGAGCAGTTCTTC	CASSQESGGAFNEQFF
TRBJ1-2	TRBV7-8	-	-	TGTGCCAGCAGCCAACGACCGACAGGTAACTATGGCTACACCTTC	CASSQRPTGNYGYTF
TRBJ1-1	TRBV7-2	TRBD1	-	TGTGCCAGCAGCAATGAACTACCGGGACAGACTTACACTGAAGCTTTCTTT	CASSNELPGQTYTEAFF
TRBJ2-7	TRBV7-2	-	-	TGTGCCAGCAGCTCCGAAGACAGTTACGAGCAGTACTTC	CASSSEDSYEQYF
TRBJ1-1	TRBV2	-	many	TGTGCCAGCAGTGAAGAGGGGAACACTGAAGCTTTCTTT	CASSEEGNTEAFF
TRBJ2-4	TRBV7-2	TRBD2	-	TGTGCCAGCAGCTTATGGCGGGGGATAGAGACCCAGTACCAGTACTTC	CASSLWRGIETQYQYF